This TCR beta chain was captured by sequencing in a study of blood T cell repertoires in COVID-19. Looking at the study overall: T cells, B-cell-depleted T cells, or PBMCs supplied cDNA or gDNA.

Per the study methods: Using reference gene primer amplification, nucleated cell counts were estimated. Profiling relied on immunoSEQ multiplex PCR, and the TCRdb table lists in-frame clones only, not all of them. V and J calls and clone size are given by that table; D and trimming were obtained from the DNA. The sample contains just over 25,000 clones, around 90% of which appear only once. This TCR derives from a human donor in a cohort sampled during active COVID-19. The specimen sequenced was peripheral blood.

The CDR3: CASSPLGGTDTQYF. In DNA form, the CDR3 reads TGTGCCAGCAGTCCCCTAGGCGGAACAGATACGCAGTATTTT. The chain uses TRBV28 and TRBJ2-3, with D uncertain. This CDR3 has 14 residues. Looked up from germline, CDR1 is MDHEN and CDR2 is SYDVKM. The V gene lost 5 bases and the J gene lost 3 bases, with 12 bases spanning the gap.